The 5 T cell receptor beta chains given below trace back to one sample, sequenced in a study of cytomegalovirus exposure and HLA in healthy donors. PCR amplification relied on 60 Vbeta primers (plus 13 Jbeta primers). Profiling relied on immunoSEQ multiplex PCR, and the TCRdb table lists in-frame clones only, not all of them. This sample carries 130,000 to 150,000 clones, 65% to 90% of them seen once, and the ten largest clones take under 3%. Sequenced material: PBMCs. These receptors were obtained from a woman aged 25 to 39 in good health and CMV-seronegative.

This chain connects TRBV6-5 to TRBJ2-7, with D tentatively TRBD1 (6 bases). The CDR3 is 12 amino acids. The germline CDR1 and CDR2 sequences are MNHEY and SVGAGI. V was shortened by 5 bases and J by 3 bases, with 8 bases between the two germline ends. The CDR3: CASSEQGYEQYF. The CDR3 DNA reads as TGTGCCAGCAGTGAACAGGGCTACGAGCAGTACTTC.

CDR3 DNA sequence: TGTGCCAGCAGCGCACCCCGGGACAGGGATTTCCAAGAGACCCAGTACTTC. Its protein is CASSAPRDRDFQETQYF. The V gene is TRBV7-2, the J gene TRBJ2-5; 9 bases line up with TRBD1. Trimming cost V 5 bases and J 1 base; bases outside gene matches: 11. The germline V gene has CDR1 SGHTA and CDR2 FQGNSA. CDR3 length: 17 residues.

J is TRBJ1-4 and V is TRBV19; D call uncertain. Germline V gene lookup returns CDR1 LNHDA and CDR2 SQIVND (reference sequence). CDR3 length: 15 amino acids. V lost 2 bases to trimming and J lost 6 bases, with 13 bases between them. The CDR3 region has the DNA TGTGCCAGTAGTATACAGGCAGGAAATCATGAAAAACTGTTTTTT. Protein: CASSIQAGNHEKLFF.

The gene calls are TRBV18 and TRBJ1-4; D possibly corresponds to TRBD1 (5 bases). Germline V gives CDR1 KGHSH, CDR2 LQKENI. The ends were cut back, 3 bases at V and 3 bases at J, with 11 bases in the middle. This CDR3 contains 15 residues. The CDR3 reads CASSPRGEANEKLFF. DNA of the CDR3: TGTGCCAGCTCACCTAGGGGCGAGGCTAATGAAAAACTGTTTTTT.

Only a few counts were recorded for this clone. The V and J genes are TRBV2 and TRBJ2-2; TRBD2 might be the D (5 bases). V dropped 11 bases and J dropped 2 bases, with 9 bases sitting between them. The CDR3 loop spans 12 amino acids. From germline, CDR1 is SNHLY and CDR2 FYNNEI. The CDR3, as DNA: TGTGCCTTCCGGGGAAACACCGGGGAGCTGTTTTTT. This gives the protein CAFRGNTGELFF.